A selection of T cell receptor delta chains follows, all from one sample in a study of Vδ1+ human thymocytes. TCRdb redid clone calling on the multiplex PCR reads using CATT. The sample consists of about 53,000 delta-chain clones, about 15% of them appearing once. Input material: Vdelta1+ gamma-delta thymocytes from the thymus. The receptors come from a girl less than two years old who had congenital heart surgery. CDR3s include the opening cysteine and the closing phenylalanine or tryptophan. Each record gives: J gene, D gene, clone size, V gene, CDR3 protein, CDR3 DNA. A D gene is named only where the DNA matches it firmly. Clone size is shown for a subset of rows, as once, few, many or a class of expanded clone.

TRDJ1 | NA | NA | TRDV1 | CALGEFRTGFGGGILLDTDKLIF | NA
TRDJ1 | NA | few | TRDV1 | CALGESSTDKLIF | TGTGCTCTTGGGGAAAGTTCGACCGATAAACTCATCTTT
TRDJ1 | NA | NA | TRDV1 | CALGETGSGLYTDKLIF | TGTGCTCTTGGGGAAACCGGGAGTGGTTTGTACACCGATAAACTCATCTTT
TRDJ1 | TRDD3 | few | TRDV1 | CALGDLMGDDTDKLIF | TGTGCTCTTGGGGATCTTATGGGGGACGACACCGATAAACTCATCTTT
TRDJ1 | TRDD3 | NA | TRDV1 | CALGEEVMSLLGVSTDKLIF | TGTGCTCTTGGGGAAGAGGTAATGTCTTTACTGGGGGTATCCACCGATAAACTCATCTTT
TRDJ1 | TRDD3 | few | TRDV1 | CAFGGGDSQYTDKLIF | TGTGCCTTCGGTGGCGGGGATAGCCAGTACACCGATAAACTCATCTTT
TRDJ1 | TRDD3 | NA | TRDV1 | CALGEQGLHEMGDSNDKLIF | TGTGCTCTTGGGGAACAGGGGCTACACGAAATGGGGGATTCTAACGATAAACTCATCTTT
TRDJ1 | TRDD3 | NA | TRDV1 | CALGELDPGGQIDKLIF | TGTGCTCTTGGGGAACTAGACCCTGGGGGACAGATCGATAAACTCATCTTT
TRDJ1 | NA | few | TRDV1 | CALVELVSYKTYTDKLIF | TGTGCTCTTGTGGAACTCGTCTCCTACAAGACGTACACCGATAAACTCATCTTT
TRDJ1 | NA | NA | TRDV1 | CALGELVIQPTRYTDKLIF | TGTGCTCTTGGGGAACTGGTCATACAACCTACAAGGTACACCGATAAACTCATCTTT
TRDJ1 | TRDD2 | medium-sized | TRAV29/DV5 | CAAHAFLSYTDKLIF | TGTGCAGCTCATGCCTTCCTTTCCTACACCGATAAACTCATCTTT
TRDJ1 | TRDD2 | NA | TRDV1 | CALGEPSYGGDWYTDKLIF | TGTGCTCTTGGGGAGCCTTCCTACGGGGGGGATTGGTACACCGATAAACTCATCTTT
TRDJ1 | TRDD3 | few | TRDV1 | CALGHRLPPLGDTTDKLIF | TGTGCTCTTGGGCACCGTCTTCCCCCCTTGGGGGATACAACCGATAAACTCATCTTT
TRDJ1 | NA | few | TRDV1 | CALGDAGGPYTDKLIF | TGTGCTCTTGGGGATGCCGGGGGACCGTACACCGATAAACTCATCTTT
TRDJ1 | NA | NA | TRDV1 | CALGEHVVGRWTDKLIF | TGTGCTCTTGGGGAACATGTGGTGGGACGCTGGACCGATAAACTCATCTTT
TRDJ1 | NA | NA | TRDV1 | CALGTPPDKLIF | TGTGCTCTTGGGACACCTCCCGATAAACTCATCTTT
TRDJ1 | TRDD3 | NA | TRDV1 | CALGERLLGDITDKLIF | TGTGCTCTTGGGGAAAGGCTACTGGGGGATATCACCGATAAACTCATCTTT
TRDJ1 | NA | NA | TRDV1 | CALGGRKAGFPGHYTDKLIF | TGTGCTCTTGGGGGACGAAAGGCGGGGTTCCCGGGACATTACACCGATAAACTCATCTTT
TRDJ1 | TRDD3 | few | TRDV1 | CALGEVLTVFTGGYYTDKLIF | TGTGCTCTTGGGGAAGTCCTTACGGTATTTACTGGGGGATACTACACCGATAAACTCATCTTT
TRDJ1 | NA | few | TRDV1 | CALGEGAPSLRVGGEYTDKLIF | TGTGCTCTTGGGGAAGGGGCCCCCTCTTTGCGAGTGGGTGGGGAATACACCGATAAACTCATCTTT
TRDJ1 | NA | few | TRDV1 | CALGEPYTDKLIF | TGTGCTCTTGGGGAACCCTACACCGATAAACTCATCTTT
TRDJ1 | NA | NA | TRAV29/DV5 | CAASSGIWGVQGTDKLIF | TGTGCAGCAAGCTCTGGAATATGGGGGGTACAGGGCACCGATAAACTCATCTTT
TRDJ1 | TRDD3 | NA | TRDV1 | CALGNPTYLTRGDTSDKLIF | TGTGCTCTTGGGAATCCTACTTATCTGACGAGGGGGGATACGTCCGATAAACTCATCTTT
TRDJ1 | TRDD3 | NA | TRDV1 | CALGESLASGISLGDTLKLIF | TGTGCTCTTGGGGAATCATTAGCCTCCGGGATATCTCTGGGGGATACCCTAAAACTCATCTTT
TRDJ1 | NA | few | TRDV1 | CALGEREFLRLGDKLIF | TGTGCTCTTGGGGAACGAGAGTTCCTACGACTGGGGGATAAACTCATCTTT
TRDJ1 | TRDD3 | few | TRDV1 | CALGELVLLGIRNGGRYTDKLIF | TGTGCTCTTGGGGAACTCGTCCTACTGGGGATACGGAACGGGGGGCGGTACACCGATAAACTCATCTTT
TRDJ1 | TRDD3 | NA | TRDV1 | CALGELKGDTHTDKLIF | TGTGCTCTTGGGGAACTGAAAGGGGATACTCACACCGATAAACTCATCTTT
TRDJ1 | NA | few | TRDV1 | CALGNRRPDKLIF | TGTGCTCTTGGGAATCGTCGGCCCGATAAACTCATCTTT
TRDJ1 | TRDD3 | few | TRDV1 | CALGVTFAGGGYAGKLIF | TGTGCTCTTGGGGTTACGTTCGCAGGTGGGGGATACGCAGGTAAACTCATCTTT
TRDJ1 | TRDD3 | NA | TRDV1 | CALGEIFLVLGDTRGPDKLIF | TGCGCTCTTGGGGAGATCTTCCTAGTACTGGGGGATACGCGGGGACCCGATAAACTCATCTTT
TRDJ1 | TRDD3 | few | TRDV1 | CALGELRGYAGIDKLIF | TGTGCTCTTGGGGAACTACGGGGATACGCCGGAATCGATAAACTCATCTTT
TRDJ1 | TRDD3 | NA | TRDV1 | CALGEPYYVGGYADDKLIF | TGTGCTCTTGGGGAACCCTACTACGTCGGGGGATACGCGGACGATAAACTCATCTTT
TRDJ1 | TRDD3 | NA | TRDV1 | CALGDRSREPDWGTDKLIF | TGTGCTCTTGGGGATCGGTCTAGGGAACCGGACTGGGGGACCGATAAACTCATCTTT
TRDJ1 | TRDD3 | NA | TRAV29/DV5 | CAASPHSETGGSFPARGIF | TGTGCAGCAAGCCCCCATTCGGAGACTGGGGGCTCATTCCCAGCTCGGGGCATCTTT
TRDJ3 | TRDD3 | few | TRAV29/DV5 | CAASGQLPWGIRRTWDARQMFF | TGTGCAGCAAGCGGTCAATTACCTTGGGGGATTAGGAGGACCTGGGACGCCCGACAGATGTTTTTC
TRDJ1 | NA | few | TRDV1 | CALGDFDKLIF | TGTGCTCTTGGGGACTTCGATAAACTCATCTTT
TRDJ1 | TRDD3 | few | TRAV29/DV5 | CAARGTFGGYAAYTDKLIF | TGTGCAGCAAGGGGGACCTTTGGGGGATACGCGGCGTACACCGATAAACTCATCTTT
TRDJ1 | TRDD3 | few | TRDV1 | CALGERGDTGGLTDKLIF | TGTGCTCTTGGGGAACGTGGGGATACTGGGGGGCTCACCGATAAACTCATCTTT
TRDJ1 | NA | few | TRDV2 | CACDTVQVGLGGVSWADKPIF | TGTGCCTGTGACACCGTCCAGGTGGGCCTTGGGGGCGTAAGTTGGGCCGATAAACCCATCTTT
TRDJ1 | TRDD3 | few | TRDV1 | CALGTTSYGILGYTDKLIF | TGTGCTCTTGGGACCACCTCTTACGGGATACTGGGGTACACCGATAAACTCATCTTT
TRDJ1 | NA | NA | TRDV2 | CAHRRGAFGLIF | TGTGCCCACCGTAGGGGCGCTTTCGGGCTCATCTTT
TRDJ1 | NA | NA | TRDV1 | CALGKLERDRHTDKLIF | TGTGCTCTTGGGAAGTTGGAGAGGGATAGACACACCGATAAACTCATCTTT
TRDJ1 | NA | few | TRDV1 | CALGEAGPLREWAPPDKLIF | TGTGCTCTTGGGGAAGCGGGCCCGCTACGAGAGTGGGCCCCACCCGATAAACTCATCTTT
TRDJ1 | NA | few | TRDV1 | CALGSSQCGHTDKLIF | TGTGCTCTTGGGTCCTCTCAGTGTGGGCACACCGATAAACTCATCTTT
TRDJ1 | TRDD3 | few | TRDV1 | CALGEHGYYWGKYTDKLIF | TGTGCTCTTGGGGAACATGGCTACTACTGGGGGAAGTACACCGATAAACTCATCTTT
TRDJ1 | NA | NA | TRDV1 | CALGDCGGVTPGDKLIF | TGTGCTCTTGGAGATTGTGGCGGGGTGACCCCGGGGGACAAACTCATCTTT
TRDJ1 | TRDD3 | NA | TRDV1 | CALGELRVRGWGYCKLIF | TGTGCTCTTGGGGAATTACGAGTTAGAGGCTGGGGATACTGTAAACTCATCTTT
TRDJ2 | NA | NA | TRDV1 | CALGELSVFPNYSMSSSTAQLFF | TGTGCTCTTGGGGAACTAAGCGTGTTTCCCAACTACTCCATGTCATCGTCTACAGCACAACTCTTCTTT
TRDJ1 | NA | few | TRDV1 | CALGEDDKPYWVKRGTDKLIF | TGTGCTCTTGGGGAAGACGATAAGCCGTACTGGGTTAAACGGGGCACCGATAAACTCATCTTT
TRDJ1 | TRDD3 | few | TRDV1 | CALGGVMTGGRPYTDKLIF | TGTGCTCTTGGGGGCGTGATGACTGGGGGCCGACCGTACACCGATAAACTCATCTTT
TRDJ1 | NA | few | TRDV2 | CACDTRGPRVGYTDKLIF | TGTGCCTGTGACACCAGAGGTCCCCGGGTGGGGTACACCGATAAACTCATCTTT